These T cell receptor beta chains were read from a single sample in a study of cytomegalovirus exposure and HLA in healthy donors. Profiling relied on immunoSEQ multiplex PCR, and the TCRdb table lists in-frame clones only, not all of them. The sample holds fewer than 250,000 clones, less than 80% seen once. The sequencing sample was made of PBMCs. The receptor source for this set is a girl aged 2 to 9 in good health and CMV-seronegative. Both conserved end residues are part of each CDR3. The order of the fields is D gene, V gene, J gene, CDR3 length, clone size, CDR3 DNA, CDR3 protein. D genes are given only for firm matches. Clone size is given for some rows only: seen once, a few or many times, or a class if the clone is expanded.

d_call: .; v_call: TRBV7-9; j_call: TRBJ2-7; cdr3_length: 12; clone_size: .; cdr3_nt: TGTGCCAGCAGCTTAGAAGGGGGCGAGCAGTACTTC; cdr3_aa: CASSLEGGEQYF
d_call: .; v_call: TRBV2; j_call: TRBJ2-3; cdr3_length: 14; clone_size: few; cdr3_nt: TGTGCCAGCAGGGACACCTGGCTCCGAGATACGCAGTATTTT; cdr3_aa: CASRDTWLRDTQYF
d_call: TRBD1; v_call: TRBV2; j_call: TRBJ1-2; cdr3_length: 14; clone_size: .; cdr3_nt: TGTGCCAGCAGCCCCGGGACAGACCCTGGTGGCTACACCTTC; cdr3_aa: CASSPGTDPGGYTF
d_call: .; v_call: TRBV10-2; j_call: TRBJ2-1; cdr3_length: 12; clone_size: few; cdr3_nt: TGCGCCAGCAGTGCGACAGGCAATGAGCAGTTCTTC; cdr3_aa: CASSATGNEQFF
d_call: TRBD2; v_call: TRBV10-3; j_call: TRBJ2-7; cdr3_length: 13; clone_size: .; cdr3_nt: TGTGCCATCAGTGATGGAGGGAGGGACGAGCAGTACTTC; cdr3_aa: CAISDGGRDEQYF
d_call: .; v_call: TRBV12-5; j_call: TRBJ2-5; cdr3_length: 12; clone_size: .; cdr3_nt: TGTGCTAGTGGTTTGACTTTGGAGACCCAGTACTTC; cdr3_aa: CASGLTLETQYF
d_call: .; v_call: TRBV18; j_call: TRBJ2-1; cdr3_length: 17; clone_size: .; cdr3_nt: TGTGCCAGCTCACCACCGGCGTCGGGGAGACCTGTCAATGAGCAGTTCTTC; cdr3_aa: CASSPPASGRPVNEQFF
d_call: .; v_call: TRBV19; j_call: TRBJ2-1; cdr3_length: 16; clone_size: .; cdr3_nt: TGTGCCAGTAGTATAGTTCTCCCGCAGGGTGGGAATGAGCAGTTCTTC; cdr3_aa: CASSIVLPQGGNEQFF
d_call: .; v_call: TRBV7-6; j_call: TRBJ2-5; cdr3_length: 14; clone_size: .; cdr3_nt: TGTGCCAGCAGCTCCTATCTCACCCAAGAGACCCAGTACTTC; cdr3_aa: CASSSYLTQETQYF
d_call: TRBD1; v_call: TRBV4-1; j_call: TRBJ1-1; cdr3_length: 15; clone_size: few; cdr3_nt: TGCGCCAGCAGCCTCATGACAGGGAGGACCACTGAAGCTTTCTTT; cdr3_aa: CASSLMTGRTTEAFF
d_call: .; v_call: TRBV7-6; j_call: TRBJ2-1; cdr3_length: 13; clone_size: few; cdr3_nt: TGTGCCAGCAGCTTCTACAGCTACAATGAGCAGTTCTTC; cdr3_aa: CASSFYSYNEQFF
d_call: .; v_call: TRBV5-3; j_call: TRBJ1-4; cdr3_length: 15; clone_size: .; cdr3_nt: TGTGCCAGAAGCTTGGTCCTGGCTCCTGGCCGAAAACTGTTTTTT; cdr3_aa: CARSLVLAPGRKLFF
d_call: .; v_call: TRBV11-3; j_call: TRBJ2-7; cdr3_length: 15; clone_size: .; cdr3_nt: TGTGCCAGCAGCTTAGATACGTCGCGGTCCTACGAGCAGTACTTC; cdr3_aa: CASSLDTSRSYEQYF
d_call: TRBD1; v_call: TRBV10-1; j_call: TRBJ1-2; cdr3_length: 13; clone_size: once; cdr3_nt: TGCGCCAGCAGCTTACACAGGGGCCAAGGCTACACCTTC; cdr3_aa: CASSLHRGQGYTF
d_call: TRBD2; v_call: TRBV7-3; j_call: TRBJ2-7; cdr3_length: 15; clone_size: few; cdr3_nt: TGTGCCAGCAGCTTATTCGGTAGCGGGGACTACGAGCAGTACTTC; cdr3_aa: CASSLFGSGDYEQYF
d_call: TRBD1; v_call: TRBV19; j_call: TRBJ2-7; cdr3_length: 12; clone_size: .; cdr3_nt: TGTGCCAGTAGTCGACAGGGTAACGAGCAGTACTTC; cdr3_aa: CASSRQGNEQYF
d_call: .; v_call: TRBV10-2; j_call: TRBJ2-1; cdr3_length: 13; clone_size: few; cdr3_nt: TGCGCCAGCAGTCAACCGACAGATAATGAGCAGTTCTTC; cdr3_aa: CASSQPTDNEQFF
d_call: TRBD2; v_call: TRBV4-1; j_call: TRBJ2-1; cdr3_length: 17; clone_size: .; cdr3_nt: TGCGCCAGCAGCCAAGCCCCATGGCGGGAGTCCTACAATGAGCAGTTCTTC; cdr3_aa: CASSQAPWRESYNEQFF
d_call: .; v_call: TRBV27; j_call: TRBJ2-1; cdr3_length: 11; clone_size: .; cdr3_nt: TGTGCCAGCAGTTTATCCGGTGAGCAGTTCTTC; cdr3_aa: CASSLSGEQFF
d_call: .; v_call: TRBV4-1; j_call: TRBJ1-1; cdr3_length: 14; clone_size: once; cdr3_nt: TGCGCCAGCAGCCAACAGGGTATGAACACTGAAGCTTTCTTT; cdr3_aa: CASSQQGMNTEAFF
d_call: .; v_call: TRBV5-1; j_call: TRBJ2-3; cdr3_length: 14; clone_size: .; cdr3_nt: TGCGCCAGCAGCTTCTGGGGGCAAGAAGATACGCAGTATTTT; cdr3_aa: CASSFWGQEDTQYF
d_call: TRBD1; v_call: TRBV6-5; j_call: TRBJ1-1; cdr3_length: 14; clone_size: few; cdr3_nt: TGTGCCAGCAGCTTCACAGGGGTGAACACTGAAGCTTTCTTT; cdr3_aa: CASSFTGVNTEAFF
d_call: .; v_call: TRBV5-1; j_call: TRBJ1-2; cdr3_length: 14; clone_size: .; cdr3_nt: TGCGCCAGCAGCTTGGTGGCAGGGGCGGATGGCTACACCTTC; cdr3_aa: CASSLVAGADGYTF
d_call: .; v_call: TRBV2; j_call: TRBJ1-1; cdr3_length: 13; clone_size: .; cdr3_nt: TGTGCCAGCAGCCCCAGGGGTAACACTGAAGCTTTCTTT; cdr3_aa: CASSPRGNTEAFF
d_call: TRBD2; v_call: TRBV19; j_call: TRBJ2-1; cdr3_length: 12; clone_size: .; cdr3_nt: TGTGCCAGTGTGGGGGGGGACAATGAGCAGTTCTTC; cdr3_aa: CASVGGDNEQFF